A single sample is the source of the 19 T cell receptor beta chains below, sequenced in a study of cytomegalovirus exposure and HLA in healthy donors (TCRdb year 2017). The library was produced with the immunoSEQ multiplex PCR assay. For the multiplex PCR, a mixture combining 60 forward primers for TCR Vbeta segments and 13 reverse primers for TCR Jbeta segments was used. TCRdb's version of the immuneACCESS table is confined to in-frame rearrangements and falls short of the full clone set. An unresolved V gene accounts for under half of the shortfall where checked; the remainder is of unknown origin. The sample table shows 150,000 to 200,000 clones, and roughly 80% are seen once. The leading ten clones occupy approximately 4.5% of the sample. Source material: PBMCs. These receptors came from a man aged 35-49 years in good health and CMV-seronegative.

This clone was found once. CDR3 in amino acids: CASSFAPGGRQPQHF. The CDR3 DNA is TGTGCCAGCAGTTTCGCGCCGGGGGGGAGACAGCCCCAGCATTTT. This chain joins TRBV27 and TRBJ1-5; a possible D gene is TRBD1 (5 bases). The V gene lost 3 bases and the J gene lost 7 bases, with 16 bases spanning the gap. The CDR3 totals 15 residues. CDR1 is MNHEY, CDR2 SMNVEV, per germline (reference sequence).

The chain employs TRBV2 and TRBJ2-5; D is undetermined. Germline V gives CDR1 SNHLY, CDR2 FYNNEI. This CDR3 comprises 14 residues. Trimming took 6 bases from V and 1 from J, leaving 12 bases between them. The CDR3 DNA follows: TGTGCCAGCAGCCCCCCCAGTCCCCAAGAGACCCAGTACTTC. It is translated as CASSPPSPQETQYF.

The J gene is TRBJ1-5, the V gene TRBV7-9; weak D call: TRBD1 (6 bases). The ends were cut back, 1 base at V and 7 bases at J, with 11 bases in the middle. The germline CDR1 and CDR2 sequences are SEHNR and FQNEAQ (reference sequence). The CDR3 is 14 amino acids. CDR3 residues: CASSLEGVRQPQHF. CDR3 in DNA: TGTGCCAGCAGCTTAGAGGGGGTTCGGCAGCCCCAGCATTTT.

V usage is TRBV10-3 and J usage is TRBJ1-1; 7 bases align to TRBD1. The CDR3 sequence is 12 residues long. Trimming took 5 bases from V and 8 from J; bases not matched to a gene: 5. CDR1 and CDR2 (germline): ENHRY, SYGVKD. CDR3 residues: CAISTRGNEAFF. The CDR3 bases are TGTGCCATCAGTACCAGGGGGAACGAAGCTTTCTTT.

The chain carries TRBV5-1 and TRBJ1-2; 7 bases map to TRBD1. With V trimmed by 4 bases and J by 0 bases, 12 bases remained unmatched. The CDR3 has 17 residues. Per germline, CDR1 SGHRS and CDR2 YFSETQ. CDR3 loop: CASSPGGTVTTNYGYTF. The CDR3 DNA reads as TGCGCCAGCAGCCCTGGTGGGACAGTTACTACTAACTATGGCTACACCTTC.

V gene TRBV27 combines with J gene TRBJ1-5; 7 bases align to TRBD1. The CDR3 covers 14 residues. J was trimmed by 4 bases and V by 6 bases; bases with no gene match: 6. Germline V lookup: CDR1 MNHEY, CDR2 SMNVEV (reference sequence). CDR3 DNA sequence: TGTGCCAGCAGACTTTTGGGACAGAATCAGCCCCAGCATTTT. Protein: CASRLLGQNQPQHF.

V is TRBV7-2 and J is TRBJ1-4, with TRBD1 matching over 7 bases. J gave up 5 bases and V 1 base, and 4 bases lay outside the gene matches. The CDR3 spans 15 residues. Germline CDR1 SGHTA, CDR2 FQGNSA. The chain's CDR3 is CASSLVDRINEKLFF. CDR3 in DNA: TGTGCCAGCAGCTTAGTGGACAGGATAAATGAAAAACTGTTTTTT.

The chain joins TRBV4-1 to TRBJ2-3; no clear D gene. The CDR3 is made up of 12 amino acids. V was clipped by 1 base and J by 8 bases, with 7 bases between them. The germline V gene encodes CDR1 MGHRA and CDR2 YSYEKL. CDR3 DNA: TGCGCCAGCAGCCAAGTAGCCGGTACGCAGTATTTT. It codes for CASSQVAGTQYF.

The J gene is TRBJ2-5, the V gene TRBV19; 9 nucleotides line up with TRBD1. The length of the CDR3 is 15 residues. Per the germline V gene, CDR1 is LNHDA and CDR2 is SQIVND (reference sequence). V lost 4 bases to trimming and J lost 5 bases; unmatched junction nucleotides: 8. CDR3 amino acids: CASSKITGGRETQYF. The CDR3 DNA reads TGTGCCAGTAGTAAAATTACAGGGGGCAGGGAGACCCAGTACTTC.

Turning to this clone: Germline and junction disagree at one end, which may indicate a read error. The chain has TRBV5-6 and TRBJ2-3; perhaps TRBD1 as D (6 bases). Germline CDR1 reads SGHDT; CDR2 reads YYEEEE. The CDR3 loop spans 13 amino acids. CDR3 DNA sequence: TGTGCCAGCAGCTCCCACCCGACAGGTACGCAGTATTTT. Amino acids: CASSSHPTGTQYF.

The rearrangement joins TRBV4-1 to TRBJ1-2; D ambiguous. This CDR3 spans 13 amino acids. Germline CDR1 is MGHRA and CDR2 is YSYEKL. V lost 0 bases and J lost 8, with 10 bases in between. CDR3 sequence reads: CASSQESGYGYTF. The CDR3 nucleotides read TGCGCCAGCAGCCAAGAATCAGGTTACGGCTACACCTTC.

V usage is TRBV6-1 and J usage is TRBJ2-3, with TRBD1 as a possible D gene (7 bases). V was pared by 8 bases and J by 2 bases, with 14 bases between. CDR1 MNHNS and CDR2 SASEGT come from the germline V gene. The CDR3 has 14 amino acids. Here the CDR3 reads CASHGGTDTDTQYF. The CDR3, as DNA: TGTGCCAGCCATGGGGGGACAGACACAGATACGCAGTATTTT.

J is TRBJ1-4 and V is TRBV5-4; 7 bases line up with TRBD1. Germline V CDR1 and CDR2: SGHNT, YYREEE (reference sequence). The CDR3 runs 14 residues. Trimming took 3 bases from V and 7 from J; bases not matched to a gene: 6. The CDR3 region is CASSSAGGSEKLFF. CDR3 sequence (DNA): TGTGCCAGCAGCTCCGCAGGGGGTAGTGAAAAACTGTTTTTT. The entire variable domain, with the rest obtained from reference TRBV5-4 and TRBJ1-4, is as follows: ETGVTQSPTHLIKTRGQQVTLRCSSQSGHNTVSWYQQALGQGPQFIFQYYREEENGRGNFPPRFSGLQFPNYSSELNVNALELDDSALYLCASSSAGGSEKLFFGSGTQLSVL.

The V gene is TRBV28, the J gene TRBJ1-4, with 8 bases that match TRBD1. From germline, CDR1 is MDHEN and CDR2 SYDVKM. Losses at the gene ends were 8 bases for V and 7 bases for J; bases not matched to a gene: 12. CDR3 length equals 15 residues. Written as DNA, the CDR3 is TGTGCCAGCGGCAGGGGGCTAGGAGGGGGTGAAAAACTGTTTTTT. This translates into CASGRGLGGGEKLFF.

The rearrangement uses TRBV10-1 and TRBJ2-7; D may be TRBD1 (6 bases). The V end lost 6 bases, the J end lost 0 bases, and 6 bases lay between the germline ends. Germline CDR1 is WNHNN and CDR2 is SYGVQD (reference sequence). The CDR3 is 12 residues long. The CDR3: CASRGGSYEQYF. The CDR3 DNA is TGCGCCAGCAGAGGGGGCTCCTACGAGCAGTACTTC.

The chain is built from TRBV5-1 and TRBJ2-7; D is possibly TRBD1 (5 bases). The CDR3 runs 12 residues. Trimming removed 5 bases at V and 5 bases at J, with 11 bases between. Germline V gives CDR1 SGHRS, CDR2 YFSETQ. CDR3 nucleotide sequence: TGCGCCAGCAGGGTGGACAACAACGAGCAGTACTTC. The encoded protein is CASRVDNNEQYF.

The chain links TRBV28 to TRBJ1-5, with D maybe TRBD1 (5 bases). This CDR3 spans 19 amino acids. The V and J ends lost 4 bases and 0 bases respectively, with 22 bases between them. Per the germline V gene, CDR1 is MDHEN and CDR2 is SYDVKM. The CDR3 DNA reads TGTGCCAGCAGTTCCCCTCTCGGGGGGGTCGCTTTTAGCAATCAGCCCCAGCATTTT. This codes for CASSSPLGGVAFSNQPQHF.

This clone was seen a handful of times. The V call is TRBV5-8, the J call TRBJ2-2; no firm D call. The CDR3 runs 17 residues. With 2 bases removed from V and 0 bases from J, the gap between germline ends came to 14 bases. The germline CDR1 and CDR2 sequences are SGHTS and YDEGEE. The CDR3 loop is CASSFGVVGANTGELFF. CDR3 bases: TGTGCCAGCAGCTTTGGAGTCGTAGGCGCGAACACCGGGGAGCTGTTTTTT.

The gene calls are TRBV27 and TRBJ2-1, with TRBD2 identical over 8 bases. The CDR3 consists of 16 residues. Trimming removed 5 bases from V and 9 bases from J; junction bases left unmatched: 15. CDR1 is MNHEY and CDR2 is SMNVEV in the germline V gene (reference sequence). CDR3 sequence (DNA): TGTGCCAGCAGTCAAATAGCGGGGCCGGCTTATGGTGAGCAGTTCTTC. Its protein is CASSQIAGPAYGEQFF.